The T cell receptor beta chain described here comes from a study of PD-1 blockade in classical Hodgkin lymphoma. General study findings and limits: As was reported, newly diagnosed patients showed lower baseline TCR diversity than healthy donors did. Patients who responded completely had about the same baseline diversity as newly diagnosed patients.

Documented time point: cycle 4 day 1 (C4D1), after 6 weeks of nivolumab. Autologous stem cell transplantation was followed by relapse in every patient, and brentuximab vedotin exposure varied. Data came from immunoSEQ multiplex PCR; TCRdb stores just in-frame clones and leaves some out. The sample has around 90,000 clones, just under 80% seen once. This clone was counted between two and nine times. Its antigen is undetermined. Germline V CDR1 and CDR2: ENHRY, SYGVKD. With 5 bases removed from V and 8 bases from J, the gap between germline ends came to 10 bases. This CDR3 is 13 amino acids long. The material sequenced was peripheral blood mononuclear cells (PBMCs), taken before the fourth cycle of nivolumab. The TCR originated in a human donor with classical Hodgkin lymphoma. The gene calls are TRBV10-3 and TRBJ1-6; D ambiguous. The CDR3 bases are TGTGCCATCAGTCCTGTCTCTGATTCACCCCTCCACTTT. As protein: CAISPVSDSPLHF.